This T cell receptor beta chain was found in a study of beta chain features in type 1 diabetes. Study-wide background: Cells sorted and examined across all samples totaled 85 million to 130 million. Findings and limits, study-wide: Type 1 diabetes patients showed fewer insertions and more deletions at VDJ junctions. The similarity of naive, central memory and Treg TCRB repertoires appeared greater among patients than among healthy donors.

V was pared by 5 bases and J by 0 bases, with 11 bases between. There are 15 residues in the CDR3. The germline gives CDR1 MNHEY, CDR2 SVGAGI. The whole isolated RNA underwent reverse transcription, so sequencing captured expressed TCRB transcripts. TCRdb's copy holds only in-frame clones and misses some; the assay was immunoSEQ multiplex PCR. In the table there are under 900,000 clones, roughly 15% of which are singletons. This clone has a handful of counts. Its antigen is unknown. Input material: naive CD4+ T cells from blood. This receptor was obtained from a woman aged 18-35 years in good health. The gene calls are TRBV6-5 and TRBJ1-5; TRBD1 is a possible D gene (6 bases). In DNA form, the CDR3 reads TGTGCCAGCAGTCCCACAGGGCTTAGCAATCAGCCCCAGCATTTT. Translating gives CASSPTGLSNQPQHF.